Shown below are 14 T cell receptor beta chains from a single sample sequenced in a study of T-cell memory formation after mild COVID-19 (dated by TCRdb to about 2021). The library was generated by 5' RACE. The reads were generated on an Illumina NovaSeq 6000. In TCRdb, the public reads were trimmed at Q25 with fastp and aligned with MiXCR, with productive beta chains retained. Entries that share a CDR3 protein sequence are merged under the most common genes and DNA. A total of around 250,000 distinct CDR3 sequences appear in this sample, approximately 10% of them only once. The ten largest clones add up to 20% to 25% of the sample. The sequencing sample was made of PBMCs or a T cell subset sorted from them (not recorded which). The receptors come from a man between 18 and 29 years old who had mild COVID-19 (a few samples of this study predate the infection). The sample titles of this study are shuffled in the database, so cell type and time point are left out; the donor was told from shared clones.

There are a few counts of this clonotype. The rearrangement links TRBV5-1 to TRBJ2-5, with D unresolved. The CDR3 consists of 15 residues. The ends were cut back, 0 bases at V and 1 base at J, with 10 bases in the middle. From germline, CDR1 is SGHRS and CDR2 YFSETQ. Here the CDR3 DNA reads TGCGCCAGCAGCTTGGCCCCCCGGCTCCAAGAGACCCAGTACTTC. Translation: CASSLAPRLQETQYF.

This clonotype was counted a few times. V and J are TRBV28 and TRBJ2-3; D not certain. Germline CDR1 and CDR2: MDHEN and SYDVKM. This CDR3 spans 13 amino acids. Trimming shortened V by 4 bases and J by 2 bases, and 7 bases separated the two germline ends. CDR3 in DNA: TGTGCCAGCAGTTCACAGACCACAGATACGCAGTATTTT. Its protein product is CASSSQTTDTQYF.

This clonotype was counted at least ten times. The rearrangement links TRBV28 to TRBJ2-7; TRBD2 might be the D (5 bases). The CDR3 has 16 amino acids. Trimming shortened V by 4 bases and J by 3 bases, and 19 bases separated the two germline ends. Per the germline V gene, CDR1 is MDHEN and CDR2 is SYDVKM. DNA for the CDR3: TGTGCCAGCAGTTCCTGGAGGTTTCCGGAGATCTACGAGCAGTACGTC. Amino acids: CASSSWRFPEIYEQYV.

The DNA for the CDR3 is TGCTCTCCGTGGGGGGAATCGTCCGGGACGGACAGCTCCTACGAGCAGTACGTC. Translating it yields CSPWGESSGTDSSYEQYV. This chain uses TRBV20-1 with TRBJ2-7; D tentatively reads TRBD1 or TRBD2 (6 bases each). Germline values: CDR1 DFQATT, CDR2 SNEGSKA (reference sequence). The CDR3 contains 18 residues.

This sequence joins TRBV7-9 and TRBJ2-3; 11 positions match TRBD1. The CDR3 totals 17 residues. Germline CDR1 reads SEHNR; CDR2 reads FQNEAQ (reference sequence). V lost 4 bases to trimming and J lost 2 bases; unmatched junction nucleotides: 8. CDR3: CASSSIWGQGVTDTQYF. CDR3 nucleotide sequence: TGTGCCAGCAGCTCGATATGGGGACAGGGGGTCACAGATACGCAGTATTTT. Looking up the rest from reference TRBV7-9 and TRBJ2-3 gives the full variable domain: DTGVSQNPRHKITKRGQNVTFRCDPISEHNRLYWYRQTLGQGPEFLTYFQNEAQLEKSRLLSDRFSAERPKGSFSTLEIQRTEQGDSAMYLCASSSIWGQGVTDTQYFGPGTRLTVL.

This clonotype was counted only a few times. The genes are TRBV5-1 and TRBJ1-3; no clear D gene. The V and J ends lost 5 bases and 0 bases respectively, with 15 bases between them. The CDR3 runs to 16 residues. The germline V gene has CDR1 SGHRS and CDR2 YFSETQ. CDR3 DNA sequence: TGCGCCAGCAGACTACTGGAGAGCGGCTCTGGAAACACCATATATTTT. Translating it yields CASRLLESGSGNTIYF.

The chain joins TRBV20-1 to TRBJ2-7; tentatively, D is TRBD1 or TRBD2 (6 bases each). The CDR3 covers 12 residues. Germline-derived CDR1 and CDR2 are DFQATT and SNEGSKA (reference sequence). Deletions cut 6 bases from V and 2 bases from J, with 11 bases between. The CDR3 reads CSAGGGPYEQYF. For the CDR3, the DNA is TGCAGTGCAGGGGGAGGACCCTACGAGCAGTACTTC.

This sequence joins TRBV20-1 and TRBJ1-6; 9 positions agree with TRBD1. V gave up 3 bases and J gave up 6 bases; unmatched junction bases: 3. CDR1 and CDR2 from the germline V gene are DFQATT and SNEGSKA (reference sequence). This CDR3 is built from 14 residues. The CDR3 loop reads CSARGQGGNSPLHF. In DNA, the CDR3 is TGCAGTGCTAGGGGACAGGGTGGTAATTCACCCCTCCACTTT.

This clonotype was found a few times. This rearrangement joins TRBV29-1 to TRBJ2-7, with no clear D. Trimming shortened V by 2 bases and J by 6 bases, and 11 bases separated the two germline ends. This CDR3 comprises 12 residues. Germline values: CDR1 SQVTM, CDR2 ANQGSEA. The CDR3 protein is CSVETGSGEQYF. CDR3 bases: TGCAGCGTTGAAACTGGATCGGGCGAGCAGTACTTC.

Only a few counts were recorded for this clonotype. The chain recombines TRBV6-2 or TRBV6-3 with TRBJ2-7; D may be TRBD1 (6 bases). This CDR3 contains 16 residues. In germline, CDR1 is MNHEY, CDR2 SVGEGT. Trimming removed 4 bases at V and 0 bases at J, with 16 bases between. The CDR3 DNA sequence: TGTGCCAGCAGTTTCCCTCCCGGGACACCCTCCTACGAGCAGTACTTC. Its translation is CASSFPPGTPSYEQYF.

This clonotype occurred a few times. The rearrangement joins TRBV3-1 to TRBJ2-2; 9 bases agree with TRBD2. J lost 7 bases, V lost 6 bases, and 6 bases had no gene match. The germline V gene encodes CDR1 LGHDT and CDR2 YNNKEL (reference sequence). CDR3 size: 14 residues. As DNA, the CDR3 is TGTGCCAGCAGGGGACTAGCATTGGGCGGGGAGCTGTTTTTT. Translation gives CASRGLALGGELFF.

The J gene is TRBJ2-5, the V gene TRBV27, with 10 bases identical to TRBD1. The CDR3 covers 18 residues. Germline V gene lookup returns CDR1 MNHEY and CDR2 SMNVEV (reference sequence). V trimming: 6 bases; J trimming: 1 base; junction bases outside the gene matches: 14. CDR3 sequence reads: CASSLRGHDRGPQETQYF. As DNA, the CDR3 is TGTGCCAGCAGCCTCAGAGGGCACGACAGGGGGCCCCAAGAGACCCAGTACTTC.

This clonotype was picked up a small number of times. The chain carries TRBV12-3 or TRBV12-4 and TRBJ2-7; the D is unclear. This CDR3 is built from 17 residues. The germline V and J ends were trimmed by 1 base and 1 base, with 17 bases remaining between them. The CDR3 loop reads CASSLGALSWASYEQYF. CDR3 DNA sequence: TGTGCCAGCAGTTTAGGAGCCCTAAGTTGGGCTTCCTACGAGCAGTACTTC.

This chain uses TRBV9 with TRBJ1-2; D remains unclear. V lost 0 bases and J 8 bases, leaving 11 bases between the germline ends. The CDR3 consists of 13 residues. The germline V gene has CDR1 SGDLS and CDR2 YYNGEE. DNA of the CDR3: TGTGCCAGCAGCGTAGGAGACGGGTACGGCTACACCTTC. This codes for CASSVGDGYGYTF.